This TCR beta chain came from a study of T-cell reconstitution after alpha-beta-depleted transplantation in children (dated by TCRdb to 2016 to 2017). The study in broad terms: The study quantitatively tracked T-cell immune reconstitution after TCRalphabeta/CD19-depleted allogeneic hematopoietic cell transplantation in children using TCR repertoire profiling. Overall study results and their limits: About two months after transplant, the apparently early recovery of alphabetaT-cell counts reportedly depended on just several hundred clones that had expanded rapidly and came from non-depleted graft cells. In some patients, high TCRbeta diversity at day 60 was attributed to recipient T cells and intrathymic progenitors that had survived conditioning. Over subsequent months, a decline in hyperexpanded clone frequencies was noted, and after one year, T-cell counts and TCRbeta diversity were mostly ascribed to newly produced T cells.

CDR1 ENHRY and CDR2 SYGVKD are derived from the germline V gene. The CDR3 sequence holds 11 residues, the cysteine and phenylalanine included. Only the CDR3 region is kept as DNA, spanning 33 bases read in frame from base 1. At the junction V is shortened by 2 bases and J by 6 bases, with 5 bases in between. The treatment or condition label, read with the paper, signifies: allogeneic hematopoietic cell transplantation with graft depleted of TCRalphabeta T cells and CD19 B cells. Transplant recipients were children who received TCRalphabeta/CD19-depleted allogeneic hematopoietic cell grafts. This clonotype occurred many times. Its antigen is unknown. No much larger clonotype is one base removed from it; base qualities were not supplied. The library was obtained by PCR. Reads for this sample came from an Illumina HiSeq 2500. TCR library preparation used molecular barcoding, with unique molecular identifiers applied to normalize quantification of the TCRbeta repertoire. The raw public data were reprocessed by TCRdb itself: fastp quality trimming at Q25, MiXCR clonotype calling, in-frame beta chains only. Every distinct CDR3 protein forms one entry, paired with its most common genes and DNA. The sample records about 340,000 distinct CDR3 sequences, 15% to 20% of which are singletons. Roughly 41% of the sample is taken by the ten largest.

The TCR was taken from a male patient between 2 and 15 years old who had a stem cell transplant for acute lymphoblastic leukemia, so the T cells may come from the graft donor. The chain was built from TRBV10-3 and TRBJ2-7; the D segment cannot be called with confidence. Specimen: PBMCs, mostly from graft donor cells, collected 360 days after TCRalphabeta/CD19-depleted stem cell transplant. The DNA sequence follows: TGTGCCATCAGTGAGGTGGGCGAGCAGTACTTC. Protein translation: CAISEVGEQYF.